One and the same sample provided the 19 T cell receptor beta chains below, sequenced in a study of identical twins. MiXCR, applied by TCRdb to the 5' RACE reads, yields one record per CDR3 protein. The sample yields 1.5 million to 2 million distinct CDR3 sequences, roughly a third seen once. Specimen: cord blood. The receptors derive from a newborn girl in good health.

The CDR3 region is CAISRGADNQPQHF. For the CDR3, the DNA is TGTGCCATCAGTCGGGGAGCGGACAATCAGCCCCAGCATTTT. The chain links TRBV10-3 to TRBJ1-5; D gene unclear. The CDR3 extends over 14 amino acids. Germline assignment: CDR1 ENHRY and CDR2 SYGVKD. V was pared by 5 bases and J by 3 bases, with 11 bases between.

The V call is TRBV20-1, the J call TRBJ1-1; D perhaps matches TRBD1 (6 bases). CDR3 length: 14 residues. In germline, CDR1 is DFQATT, CDR2 SNEGSKA (reference sequence). Trimming pared 6 bases from V and 4 bases from J, leaving 18 bases between. This CDR3 reads CSAAPRTGTTEAFF. CDR3 nucleotides: TGCAGTGCGGCACCACGAACAGGGACCACTGAAGCTTTCTTT.

This sequence joins TRBV9 and TRBJ2-1; TRBD2 matches 9 bases. Trimming at V came to 3 bases and at J to 4 bases, leaving 14 bases not matched to a gene. CDR1 SGDLS and CDR2 YYNGEE come from the germline V gene. This CDR3 is built from 18 residues. In nucleotides, the CDR3 is TGTGCCAGCAGCGGACGACCAAGGCGTCTAGCGGGATACAATGAGCAGTTCTTC. It is translated as CASSGRPRRLAGYNEQFF.

The rearrangement uses TRBV5-4 and TRBJ1-4; TRBD1 matches at 7 bases. V lost 4 bases to trimming and J lost 0 bases; unmatched junction nucleotides: 6. This CDR3 spans 16 amino acids. Germline V lookup: CDR1 SGHNT, CDR2 YYREEE (reference sequence). The CDR3 here is CASSVGQEATNEKLFF. The DNA for the CDR3 is TGTGCCAGCAGCGTTGGACAGGAGGCAACTAATGAAAAACTGTTTTTT.

The rearrangement joins TRBV28 to TRBJ2-1; tentatively, D is TRBD1 or TRBD2 (6 bases each). Germline CDR1 MDHEN, CDR2 SYDVKM. Trimming took 7 bases from V and 9 from J, leaving 22 bases between them. This CDR3 contains 15 residues. CDR3 DNA sequence: TGTGCCAGCAATTCTAGGGGGAGAGGAGGGAGTGAGCAGTTCTTC. It is translated as CASNSRGRGGSEQFF.

This clonotype was counted between two and nine times. The CDR3 reads CASSFWGNGNQPQHF. The CDR3 DNA reads as TGTGCCAGCAGTTTCTGGGGAAATGGCAATCAGCCCCAGCATTTT. The chain carries TRBV12-3 or TRBV12-4 and TRBJ1-5; D uncertain. The length of the CDR3 is 15 residues. V was pared by 3 bases and J by 2 bases, with 11 bases between.

This chain connects TRBV4-2 to TRBJ2-3, with 13 bases identical to TRBD2. The CDR3 spans 20 residues. V was pared by 4 bases and J by 2 bases, with 15 bases of the junction left unmatched. Germline V gives CDR1 LGHNA, CDR2 YNFKEQ. The CDR3 region has the DNA TGTGCCAGCAGCCGACGTACTAGCGGGGGGGCCGAGTCAATCACAGATACGCAGTATTTT. It yields the protein CASSRRTSGGAESITDTQYF.

This clonotype was observed a few times. The chain carries TRBV12-3 or TRBV12-4 and TRBJ1-2; tentatively, D is TRBD1 (6 bases). The CDR3 is 13 residues long. V was clipped by 5 bases and J by 8 bases, with 15 bases between them. The DNA for the CDR3 is TGTGCCAGCAGTGGAACAGGGAGAATGGGCTACACCTTC. This encodes CASSGTGRMGYTF.

The chain combines TRBV6-1 with TRBJ1-2; D might be TRBD1 (5 bases). CDR1 and CDR2 (germline): MNHNS, SASEGT. The ends were cut back, 6 bases at V and 4 bases at J, with 12 bases in the middle. There are 13 residues in the CDR3. CDR3 amino acids: CASRSPGRYGYTF. The CDR3 region has the DNA TGTGCCAGCAGGTCACCAGGGCGCTATGGCTACACCTTC.

This clonotype has more than one count but fewer than ten. V usage is TRBV5-1 and J usage is TRBJ2-1, with D possibly matching TRBD2 (7 bases). V gave up 5 bases and J gave up 4 bases, with 25 bases separating them. Looked up from germline, CDR1 is SGHRS and CDR2 is YFSETQ. CDR3 length equals 18 residues. CDR3 region: CASRPSSQGRGGYNEQFF. In DNA form, the CDR3 reads TGCGCCAGCAGACCCTCCTCGCAGGGGAGGGGGGGTTACAATGAGCAGTTCTTC.

This clonotype was recorded at least ten times. This chain uses TRBV10-3 with TRBJ2-3, with D uncertain. Per the germline V gene, CDR1 is ENHRY and CDR2 is SYGVKD. V was shortened by 2 bases and J by 0 bases, with 3 bases between the two germline ends. The CDR3 contains 13 residues. CDR3 region: CAISEASTDTQYF. For the CDR3, the DNA is TGTGCCATCAGTGAGGCTAGCACAGATACGCAGTATTTT.

This clonotype was counted only a few times. The chain recombines TRBV7-2 with TRBJ2-1, with no clear D. V was trimmed by 2 bases and J by 4 bases, leaving 12 bases between them. The CDR3 covers 15 residues. Germline CDR1 and CDR2: SGHTA and FQGNSA. Here the CDR3 DNA reads TGTGCCAGCAGCTTAAAACGCCAGGATTACAATGAGCAGTTCTTC. This codes for CASSLKRQDYNEQFF.

About this clonotype itself: A read error may explain this, as a much larger clone is one base away. The chain carries TRBV4-2 and TRBJ2-7, with 12 bases that match TRBD2. In germline, CDR1 is LGHNA, CDR2 YNFKEQ. This CDR3 spans 15 amino acids. DNA of the CDR3: TGTGCCAGCAGCCAAGCGACTAGCGGGGGATACGTGCAGTACTTC. This gives the protein CASSQATSGGYVQYF.

The chain joins TRBV4-1 to TRBJ2-5; 10 nucleotides agree with TRBD2. This CDR3 spans 14 amino acids. Germline lookup yields CDR1 MGHRA and CDR2 YSYEKL. J was trimmed by 11 bases and V by 6 bases; bases with no gene match: 12. DNA for the CDR3: TGCGCCAGCAGTAACGGGGTAGCGGGGGGTGAGCAGTACTTC. It translates to CASSNGVAGGEQYF.

The chain links TRBV4-1 to TRBJ2-1; no clear D. V was clipped by 1 base and J by 2 bases, with 9 bases between them. The CDR3 totals 15 residues. In germline, CDR1 is MGHRA, CDR2 YSYEKL. CDR3 in amino acids: CASSQGVLTYNEQFF. The CDR3, as DNA: TGCGCCAGCAGCCAAGGGGTACTCACCTACAATGAGCAGTTCTTC.

A remark on this clonotype: At one of its ends the junction is not consistent with the germline gene, which may arise from a read error. The chain joins TRBV7-8 to TRBJ2-1; 8 bases match TRBD2. From germline, CDR1 is SGHVS and CDR2 FQNEAQ. This CDR3 contains 16 residues. This chain's CDR3 is CASSPAGLEVYDEQFF. The CDR3 nucleotides are TGTGCCAGCAGCCCAGCGGGACTAGAGGTCTACGATGAGCAGTTCTTC.

This chain joins TRBV2 and TRBJ2-4, with D perhaps TRBD2 (5 bases). Trimming stripped 4 bases from V and 0 bases from J, with 16 bases between. Germline CDR1 SNHLY, CDR2 FYNNEI. This CDR3 contains 17 residues. The CDR3 DNA reads TGTGCCAGCAGTGCCTTCCATAGCGTTCTAGCCAAAAACATTCAGTACTTC. Residues: CASSAFHSVLAKNIQYF.

This clonotype has just a few counts. The chain recombines TRBV5-1 with TRBJ2-7; 8 positions match TRBD1. The V gene end was trimmed by 4 bases and the J gene end by 6 bases; junction bases not matched to a gene: 3. The germline gives CDR1 SGHRS, CDR2 YFSETQ. The CDR3 runs 12 residues. The CDR3 DNA follows: TGCGCCAGCAGCGATACAGGGGGCGAGCAGTACTTC. This codes for CASSDTGGEQYF. Drawing the rest from reference TRBV5-1 and TRBJ2-7, the complete variable domain is KAGVTQTPRYLIKTRGQQVTLSCSPISGHRSVSWYQQTPGQGLQFLFEYFSETQRNKGNFPGRFSGRQFSNSRSEMNVSTLELGDSALYLCASSDTGGEQYFGPGTRLTVT.

The J gene is TRBJ2-1, the V gene TRBV4-2, with 8 bases that match TRBD2. Germline loops: CDR1 LGHNA, CDR2 YNFKEQ. The CDR3 covers 16 residues. With V trimmed by 4 bases and J by 0 bases, 5 bases remained unmatched. The CDR3 region is CASSRGAGASYNEQFF. The CDR3 nucleotides read TGTGCCAGCAGCCGGGGAGCGGGAGCCTCCTACAATGAGCAGTTCTTC.